The present entry profiles one T cell receptor beta chain with its context. The sample belongs to a study of blood T cell repertoires in COVID-19. The CDR3 runs 15 residues. Germline V gene sequence: CDR1 MNHEY, CDR2 SMNVEV (reference sequence). V lost 5 bases to trimming and J lost 1 base; unmatched junction nucleotides: 4. Sequenced by immunoSEQ multiplex PCR; TCRdb stores in-frame clones only, minus some. The table has 100,000 to 150,000 clones, about four fifths seen once; the top ten hold 16%. The genes are TRBV27 and TRBJ2-1; 8 bases fit TRBD1. The sequenced material came from peripheral blood. This clonotype originated in a man in his 60s with active or convalescent COVID-19. The CDR3 DNA sequence: TGTGCCAGCAGTCCTAACAGGGGGTCCTACAATGAGCAGTTCTTC. Its protein product is CASSPNRGSYNEQFF.